This TCR beta chain was captured in a study of OX40 agonist ivuxolimab in advanced cancers. The assay was immunoSEQ multiplex PCR, and TCRdb's table has in-frame clones only and misses some. The repertoire consists of approximately 60,000 clones, with around 81% occurring once and the leading ten covering over 0.95%. After removal of 5 bases from V and 2 bases from J, the junction contained 6 bases not matched to a gene. The CDR3 length is 15 residues. CDR1 SGHTA and CDR2 FQGTGA come from the germline V gene. The chain recombines TRBV7-3 with TRBJ2-7; 10 bases match TRBD2. The sequence derives from an adult with an advanced solid tumor such as melanoma, head and neck, liver or kidney cancer. The specimen comprised CD4+ or CD8+ T cells sorted from blood, sampled in a trial of the OX40 agonist ivuxolimab. CDR3 sequence (DNA): TGTGCCAGCAGCCCCGGGACTAGCGCCCCCTACGAGCAGTACTTC. Translated: CASSPGTSAPYEQYF.